This TCR beta chain was profiled in a study of T cell responses to AZD1222 COVID-19 vaccine. Study results and caveats: Mostly white British, mostly female donors; authors suggested clonal diversity may be underestimated. Reports indicate that nearly half of spike-specific TCRs are directed at unmutated variant regions.

The germline V and J ends were trimmed by 1 base and 2 bases, with 12 bases remaining between them. This CDR3 has 15 amino acids. Germline V gene lookup returns CDR1 SGHAT and CDR2 FQNNGV. A note on this clone: As yet, its antigen is unknown.

TCRdb keeps only in-frame clones here, not all; method: immunoSEQ multiplex PCR. The repertoire holds about 110,000 clones, with 70% to 90% as singletons. This chain joins TRBV11-2 and TRBJ2-7; a possible D gene is TRBD2 (5 bases). The sequencing here drew on peripheral blood, taken 28 days after the second AZD1222 dose. The sequence was obtained from an adult who received the AZD1222 COVID-19 vaccine. The CDR3 nucleotides read TGTGCCAGCAGCTTAGTTCTCACTAGGGCCTACGAGCAGTACTTC. It yields the protein CASSLVLTRAYEQYF.